Each of the 22 T cell receptor beta chains below was sequenced from the same sample in a study of blood T cell repertoires in COVID-19 (TCRdb year 2020). To prepare the library, the immunoSEQ multiplex PCR assay was applied. TCRdb's version of the immuneACCESS table is confined to in-frame rearrangements and falls short of the full clone set. An unresolved V gene accounts for under half of the shortfall where checked; the remainder is of unknown origin. The sample profile shows 310,000 or so clones; approximately 90% of them were found once. About 5.5% of the sample comes from the top ten. The sample comprised PBMCs or T cells enriched from blood (not recorded which). These receptors originate from a woman aged 40 to 49 who had recovered from COVID-19.

V and J are TRBV10-2 and TRBJ2-1, with 7 bases matching TRBD1. This CDR3 region has 15 residues. Trimming removed 11 bases from V and 4 bases from J; junction bases left unmatched: 14. Germline CDR1 WSHSY, CDR2 SAAADI. The CDR3 DNA reads as TGCGCCGATTCTGTCCGGGACAGTTATTACAATGAGCAGTTCTTC. It translates to CADSVRDSYYNEQFF.

This chain uses TRBV6-5 with TRBJ2-7, with D possibly TRBD2 on 6 matching bases. Germline lookup yields CDR1 MNHEY and CDR2 SVGAGI. The CDR3 has 14 amino acids. Between the trimmed V and J ends, which lost 7 bases and 3 bases, there was a span of 16 bases. CDR3 sequence (DNA): TGTGCCAGCACCGCGCCGCGGGGAGACTACGAGCAGTACTTC. This sequence encodes CASTAPRGDYEQYF.

This chain links TRBV7-9 with TRBJ2-5; D is unclear. Germline V CDR1 and CDR2: SEHNR, FQNEAQ (reference sequence). V was pared by 2 bases and J by 7 bases, with 8 bases between. The CDR3 is 12 residues long. The CDR3 DNA reads as TGTGCCAGCAGCTTATCTTCCGGGACCCAGTACTTC. It yields the protein CASSLSSGTQYF. Drawing the rest from reference TRBV7-9 and TRBJ2-5, the complete variable domain is DTGVSQNPRHKITKRGQNVTFRCDPISEHNRLYWYRQTLGQGPEFLTYFQNEAQLEKSRLLSDRFSAERPKGSFSTLEIQRTEQGDSAMYLCASSLSSGTQYFGPGTRLLVL.

The genes are TRBV12-3 or TRBV12-4 and TRBJ1-5, with 8 bases fitting TRBD1. V lost 9 bases, J lost 9 bases, and 10 bases stayed unmatched. The CDR3 runs 13 residues. The CDR3 nucleotides read TGTGCCAGTAGCGAGCAGGGGGCTGGGCCCCAGCATTTT. It translates to CASSEQGAGPQHF.

The rearrangement joins TRBV4-3 to TRBJ2-2; the D is unclear. Trimming cost V 4 bases and J 1 base, with 10 bases left between them. The CDR3 runs to 15 residues. Germline V gene sequence: CDR1 LGHNA, CDR2 YSLEER. The CDR3 spells CASSRAQVNTGELFF. Written as DNA, the CDR3 is TGCGCCAGCAGCCGCGCCCAGGTGAACACCGGGGAGCTGTTTTTT.

The chain has TRBV7-8 and TRBJ2-3; possibly TRBD2 for D (6 bases). This CDR3 spans 14 amino acids. Germline V lookup: CDR1 SGHVS, CDR2 FQNEAQ. Trimming stripped 7 bases from V and 2 bases from J, with 13 bases between. This CDR3 is CASINSGFTDTQYF. Written as DNA, the CDR3 is TGTGCCAGCATCAATAGCGGCTTCACAGATACGCAGTATTTT.

This clone was seen only once. V and J are TRBV2 and TRBJ2-5; 8 bases map to TRBD2. Trimming took 1 base from V and 4 from J; bases not matched to a gene: 5. Germline values: CDR1 SNHLY, CDR2 FYNNEI. This CDR3 is built from 15 residues. Written as DNA, the CDR3 is TGTGCCAGCAGTGAAGGAGGGACTAGAGCAGAGACCCAGTACTTC. Residues: CASSEGGTRAETQYF.

The J gene is TRBJ2-7, the V gene TRBV28; TRBD1 matches 9 bases. Germline V gene data show CDR1 as MDHEN and CDR2 as SYDVKM. Trimming removed 5 bases from V and 6 bases from J; junction bases left unmatched: 5. The CDR3 is made up of 13 amino acids. For the CDR3, the DNA is TGTGCCAGCAGTGGTACAGGGGGCCGCGAGCAGTACTTC. Protein: CASSGTGGREQYF.

The rearrangement uses TRBV18 and TRBJ1-5; perhaps TRBD1 as D (5 bases). The germline V gene has CDR1 KGHSH and CDR2 LQKENI. The germline V and J ends were trimmed by 3 bases and 5 bases, with 14 bases remaining between them. The CDR3 sequence is 15 residues long. In DNA form, the CDR3 reads TGTGCCAGCTCACCCTCAACGGGAGGGGATCAGCCCCAGCATTTT. Its translation: CASSPSTGGDQPQHF. Complete variable domain (other parts from reference TRBV18 and TRBJ1-5): NAGVMQNPRHLVRRRGQEARLRCSPMKGHSHVYWYRQLPEEGLKFMVYLQKENIIDESGMPKERFSAEFPKEGPSILRIQQVVRGDSAAYFCASSPSTGGDQPQHFGDGTRLSIL.

The chain is built from TRBV3-1 (or the pseudogene TRBV3-2) and TRBJ2-3; D remains unclear. The germline gives CDR1 LGHDT, CDR2 YNNKEL (reference sequence). V lost 1 base, J lost 2 bases, and 4 bases lay in between. The CDR3 consists of 13 residues. Written as DNA, the CDR3 is TGTGCCAGCAGCCAAGGTATCACAGATACGCAGTATTTT. Its translation: CASSQGITDTQYF.

V and J are TRBV28 and TRBJ2-3; tentative D call: TRBD1 (5 bases). The germline CDR1 and CDR2 sequences are MDHEN and SYDVKM. The CDR3 spans 13 residues. Between the trimmed V and J ends, which lost 10 bases and 2 bases, there was a span of 13 bases. DNA of the CDR3: TGTGCCACCCAAAGGGGCTCCACAGATACGCAGTATTTT. This encodes CATQRGSTDTQYF.

The rearrangement links TRBV7-9 to TRBJ2-7; TRBD1 matches at 9 bases. The CDR3 totals 14 residues. The ends lost 4 bases at V and 4 bases at J; junction bases unmatched: 5. CDR1 is SEHNR, CDR2 FQNEAQ, per germline (reference sequence). The CDR3 is CASSSWDRDYEQYF. The CDR3 coding sequence is TGTGCCAGCAGCTCCTGGGACAGGGATTACGAGCAGTACTTC.

The chain carries TRBV18 and TRBJ1-1; D perhaps matches TRBD1 (5 bases). This CDR3 comprises 13 residues. V dropped 2 bases and J dropped 4 bases, with 8 bases sitting between them. Germline V gene lookup returns CDR1 KGHSH and CDR2 LQKENI. The CDR3 loop reads CASSPDRITEAFF. CDR3 sequence (DNA): TGTGCCAGCTCACCAGACAGAATCACTGAAGCTTTCTTT.

The chain is built from TRBV23-1 and TRBJ1-4; tentatively, D is TRBD1 (5 bases). TRBV23-1 is labeled an ORF, and its function is uncertain. The CDR3 has 13 residues. The V and J ends lost 0 bases and 15 bases respectively, with 14 bases between them. CDR3 bases: TGCGCCAGCAGTCAATCGAAGCGGGGCAGGGTGTTTTTT. This gives the protein CASSQSKRGRVFF.

The DNA for the CDR3 is TGTGCCAGCGCCCGGGACAGGCCCGCAACTAATGAAAAACTGTTTTTT. Translation gives CASARDRPATNEKLFF. The rearrangement links TRBV2 to TRBJ1-4; TRBD1 matches 8 bases. Germline V gene lookup returns CDR1 SNHLY and CDR2 FYNNEI. With V trimmed by 8 bases and J by 0 bases, 8 bases remained unmatched. This CDR3 comprises 16 residues. Filled out from reference TRBV2 and TRBJ1-4, the complete variable domain reads EPEVTQTPSHQVTQMGQEVILRCVPISNHLYFYWYRQILGQKVEFLVSFYNNEISEKSEIFDDQFSVERPDGSNFTLKIRSTKLEDSAMYFCASARDRPATNEKLFFGSGTQLSVL.

This sequence joins TRBV28 and TRBJ2-7, with 8 bases that match TRBD2. This CDR3 spans 16 amino acids. Per the germline V gene, CDR1 is MDHEN and CDR2 is SYDVKM. Trimming removed 6 bases from V and 2 bases from J; junction bases left unmatched: 12. The CDR3 DNA follows: TGTGCCAGCAGCCCTCCCGGGACTAGAAATACCTACGAGCAGTACTTC. The encoded protein is CASSPPGTRNTYEQYF. Combining the CDR3 with reference TRBV28 and TRBJ2-7 gives the whole variable domain DVKVTQSSRYLVKRTGEKVFLECVQDMDHENMFWYRQDPGLGLRLIYFSYDVKMKEKGDIPEGYSVSREKKERFSLILESASTNQTSMYLCASSPPGTRNTYEQYFGPGTRLTVT.

V usage is TRBV18 and J usage is TRBJ2-7, with TRBD1 identical over 7 bases. The CDR3 sequence is 13 residues long. Germline V gene sequence: CDR1 KGHSH, CDR2 LQKENI. V gave up 4 bases and J gave up 7 bases; unmatched junction bases: 7. This chain's CDR3 is CASSQRGLYEQYF. The CDR3 DNA reads TGTGCCAGCTCACAGAGGGGGCTGTATGAGCAGTACTTC.

The rearrangement joins TRBV11-2 to TRBJ2-5, with TRBD2 matching 7 bases. Germline V CDR1 and CDR2: SGHAT, FQNNGV. After removal of 7 bases from V and 5 bases from J, the junction contained 22 bases not matched to a gene. The CDR3 loop spans 18 amino acids. CDR3 nucleotide sequence: TGTGCCAGCACCCCCATACGAAGCGGGACCCTAGGGGAGGAGACCCAGTACTTC. Its protein is CASTPIRSGTLGEETQYF.

J is TRBJ2-1 and V is TRBV4-1; TRBD2 aligns across 14 bases. Germline loops: CDR1 MGHRA, CDR2 YSYEKL. Losses at the gene ends were 3 bases for V and 4 bases for J; bases not matched to a gene: 8. This CDR3 has 18 residues. The CDR3 coding sequence is TGCGCCAGCAGCCAGGGGACTAGCGGGAGTACGAGTTACAATGAGCAGTTCTTC. Amino acids: CASSQGTSGSTSYNEQFF.

This chain joins TRBV19 and TRBJ2-2; 9 positions agree with TRBD1. CDR1 LNHDA and CDR2 SQIVND come from the germline V gene (reference sequence). V lost 11 bases, J lost 4 bases, and 8 bases stayed unmatched. CDR3 size: 14 residues. CDR3 DNA: TGTGCCTGCCATAGGACAGGGGTCACCGGGGAGCTGTTTTTT. It yields the protein CACHRTGVTGELFF.

The V gene is TRBV5-8, the J gene TRBJ2-5, with D possibly TRBD1 on 6 matching bases. The CDR3 spans 14 residues. Germline lookup yields CDR1 SGHTS and CDR2 YDEGEE. Trimming cost V 6 bases and J 5 bases, with 17 bases left between them. The CDR3 DNA is TGTGCCAGCAACAAACAGGGTCTGAGTGAGACCCAGTACTTC. It encodes CASNKQGLSETQYF.

This chain connects TRBV7-9 to TRBJ2-3; D is uncertain. Germline V gene sequence: CDR1 SEHNR, CDR2 FQNEAQ (reference sequence). Trimming left V 3 bases short and J 3 bases short, with 4 bases between. The CDR3 has 12 amino acids. The CDR3 sequence is CASSFPTDTQYF. The DNA of the CDR3 is TGTGCCAGCAGCTTCCCGACAGATACGCAGTATTTT.